The source of this T cell receptor beta chain is a study of cytomegalovirus exposure and HLA in healthy donors. Study background: There were fewer than 500 genotyped donors. Of these, roughly 86% fell in the genetic ancestry cluster associated with self-reported Caucasian donors.

Germline CDR1 is LNHDA and CDR2 is SQIVND (reference sequence). The CDR3 has 13 residues. Unmatched junction bases numbered 5, after V lost 9 bases and J lost 5 bases. Notes on the study in general: A later analysis reportedly found fewer N-insertions in an Asian-associated ancestry cluster than the roughly 730-donor mean.

Primers included in the PCR were 60 Vbeta and 13 Jbeta primers. This table comes from immunoSEQ multiplex PCR, and its TCRdb copy is limited to in-frame clones, with some not included. Its clone listing holds roughly 75,000 clones. On this clone itself: Its target is not known.

The receptor's source is a man between 40 and 49 years old in good health and CMV-seronegative. The chain couples TRBV19 to TRBJ1-1; 11 bases map to TRBD1. The sample was PBMCs. The chain's CDR3 is CASGGQGGTEAFF. The CDR3 DNA reads as TGTGCCAGCGGGGGACAGGGGGGAACTGAAGCTTTCTTT. The whole variable domain, remainder taken from reference TRBV19 and TRBJ1-1, is DGGITQSPKYLFRKEGQNVTLSCEQNLNHDAMYWYRQDPGQGLRLIYYSQIVNDFQKGDIAEGYSVSREKKESFPLTVTSAQKNPTAFYLCASGGQGGTEAFFGQGTRLTVV.